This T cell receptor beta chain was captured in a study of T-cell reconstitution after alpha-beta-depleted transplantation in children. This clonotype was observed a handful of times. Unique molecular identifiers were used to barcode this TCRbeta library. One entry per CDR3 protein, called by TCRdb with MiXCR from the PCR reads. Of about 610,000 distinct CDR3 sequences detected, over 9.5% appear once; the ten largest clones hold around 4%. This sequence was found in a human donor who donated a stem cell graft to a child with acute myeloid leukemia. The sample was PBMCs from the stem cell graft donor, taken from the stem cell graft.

CDR3 bases: TGTGCTAGTGGGTCCACTAGCAGGGAGACCCAGTACTTC. Its translation: CASGSTSRETQYF. This sequence joins TRBV12-5 and TRBJ2-5; a weak D match, TRBD2 (6 bases). The CDR3 extends over 13 amino acids. The germline V gene encodes CDR1 LGHNT and CDR2 FRNRAP. The V and J ends lost 6 bases and 5 bases respectively, with 13 bases between them.